The rows below give T cell receptor beta chains drawn from one sample of a study of blood T cell repertoires in COVID-19. Here immunoSEQ multiplex PCR was the method, and the copy in TCRdb shows in-frame clones only, minus some. In the table there are some 110,000 clones, 82% of which are singletons. The sequenced material came from peripheral blood. The receptors come from a man between 65 and 85 years old with acute or convalescent COVID-19. Both conserved end residues are part of each CDR3. Each record gives: V gene, D gene, J gene, clone size, CDR3 DNA, CDR3 protein. The D gene is left open where the match is weak. Rows give clone size only sometimes, using once, few, many, or a class for an expanded clone.

V gene: TRBV27; D gene: TRBD2; J gene: TRBJ2-3; clone size: -; CDR3 DNA: TGTGCCAGCAGTTTATTGGGGACTAGCGCCTCAAGCACAGATACGCAGTATTTT; CDR3 protein: CASSLLGTSASSTDTQYF
V gene: TRBV5-4; D gene: -; J gene: TRBJ1-5; clone size: once; CDR3 DNA: TGTGCCAGCAGCTGGGGGGGACCGAATAGCAATCAGCCCCAGCATTTT; CDR3 protein: CASSWGGPNSNQPQHF
V gene: TRBV28; D gene: -; J gene: TRBJ1-5; clone size: -; CDR3 DNA: TGTGCCAGCAGTTTGGGCAGGGTGCAGCCCCAGCATTTT; CDR3 protein: CASSLGRVQPQHF
V gene: TRBV27; D gene: -; J gene: TRBJ2-5; clone size: -; CDR3 DNA: TGTGCCAGCAGTTTATCTGGATGGGGAGTACAGTACCAAGAGACCCAGTACTTC; CDR3 protein: CASSLSGWGVQYQETQYF
V gene: TRBV19; D gene: TRBD1; J gene: TRBJ1-2; clone size: -; CDR3 DNA: TGTGCCAGTACCTCGGACAGGGGGAACTATGGCTACACCTTC; CDR3 protein: CASTSDRGNYGYTF
V gene: TRBV30; D gene: -; J gene: TRBJ1-1; clone size: few; CDR3 DNA: TGTGCCTGGAGTCCGGTATTCACTGAAGCTTTCTTT; CDR3 protein: CAWSPVFTEAFF
V gene: TRBV7-6; D gene: -; J gene: TRBJ2-2; clone size: -; CDR3 DNA: TGTGCCAGCAGGGCAGGTGGGGGGGAGCTGTTTTTT; CDR3 protein: CASRAGGGELFF
V gene: TRBV7-2; D gene: -; J gene: TRBJ1-5; clone size: -; CDR3 DNA: TGTGCCAGCAGCTTAGGAGGGTATAGCAATCAGCCCCAGCATTTT; CDR3 protein: CASSLGGYSNQPQHF
V gene: TRBV5-1; D gene: -; J gene: TRBJ2-2; clone size: once; CDR3 DNA: TGCGCCAGCAGCTTGACCGTGCGAACCGGGGAGCTGTTTTTT; CDR3 protein: CASSLTVRTGELFF
V gene: TRBV11-2; D gene: TRBD1; J gene: TRBJ1-6; clone size: -; CDR3 DNA: TGTGCCAGCACCCACGGGGACAGGGACCGTTCACCCCTCCACTTT; CDR3 protein: CASTHGDRDRSPLHF
V gene: TRBV5-4; D gene: -; J gene: TRBJ2-3; clone size: -; CDR3 DNA: TGTGCCAGCAGCTTGTCCTCAGATACGCAGTATTTT; CDR3 protein: CASSLSSDTQYF
V gene: TRBV19; D gene: TRBD1; J gene: TRBJ1-5; clone size: -; CDR3 DNA: TGTGCCAGTAGTATGGGACAGGCGATTAGCAATCAGCCCCAGCATTTT; CDR3 protein: CASSMGQAISNQPQHF
V gene: TRBV30; D gene: -; J gene: TRBJ2-7; clone size: -; CDR3 DNA: TGTGCCTGGAGTGTGGCGGGCTACGAGCAGTACTTC; CDR3 protein: CAWSVAGYEQYF
V gene: TRBV24-1; D gene: -; J gene: TRBJ2-3; clone size: -; CDR3 DNA: TGTGCCACCAGTGCCACTACAGATACGCAGTATTTT; CDR3 protein: CATSATTDTQYF
V gene: TRBV6-5; D gene: TRBD1; J gene: TRBJ1-2; clone size: -; CDR3 DNA: TGTGCCAGCAGTAGGGACAGGGGCTATGGCTACACCTTC; CDR3 protein: CASSRDRGYGYTF
V gene: TRBV29-1; D gene: -; J gene: TRBJ2-7; clone size: few; CDR3 DNA: TGCAGCGTTGGGCATACGCTCAACCGGGAGAGCGAGCAGTACTTC; CDR3 protein: CSVGHTLNRESEQYF
V gene: TRBV5-1; D gene: -; J gene: TRBJ2-3; clone size: few; CDR3 DNA: TGCGCCAGCAGCTTGGTCGGGGTAGCAAAAGATACGCAGTATTTT; CDR3 protein: CASSLVGVAKDTQYF
V gene: TRBV27; D gene: TRBD1; J gene: TRBJ1-2; clone size: -; CDR3 DNA: TGTGCCAGTTCTCACAGGGGGCGTGGGTATGGCTACACCTTC; CDR3 protein: CASSHRGRGYGYTF
V gene: TRBV20-1; D gene: -; J gene: TRBJ1-2; clone size: -; CDR3 DNA: TGCAGTGCTAGTGATGGCAGGGATGCGGATGGCTACACCTTC; CDR3 protein: CSASDGRDADGYTF
V gene: TRBV5-1; D gene: -; J gene: TRBJ1-6; clone size: -; CDR3 DNA: TGCGCCAGCAGCTTGGAGGTAAGGGGCAATTCACCCCTCCACTTT; CDR3 protein: CASSLEVRGNSPLHF
V gene: TRBV5-5; D gene: TRBD1; J gene: TRBJ1-5; clone size: -; CDR3 DNA: TGTGCCAGCAGCCCCGCCCCCGGACAGGGGGCTAGGAGTCAGCCCCAGCATTTT; CDR3 protein: CASSPAPGQGARSQPQHF
V gene: TRBV2; D gene: TRBD1; J gene: TRBJ1-5; clone size: -; CDR3 DNA: TGTGCCAGCCGGGACAGGGACGATCAGCCCCAGCATTTT; CDR3 protein: CASRDRDDQPQHF
V gene: TRBV15; D gene: -; J gene: TRBJ1-6; clone size: -; CDR3 DNA: TGTGCCACCAGGCTTGATGCGAATTATAATTCACCCCTCCACTTT; CDR3 protein: CATRLDANYNSPLHF
V gene: TRBV10-3; D gene: TRBD1; J gene: TRBJ2-1; clone size: -; CDR3 DNA: TGTGCCATCAGCCGCGGACAGGGTGAGGGCAATGAGCAGTTCTTC; CDR3 protein: CAISRGQGEGNEQFF
V gene: TRBV3-1/TRBV3-2; D gene: -; J gene: TRBJ1-1; clone size: -; CDR3 DNA: TGTGCCAGCAGCCCCTCAGGGAGGACTGAAGCTTTCTTT; CDR3 protein: CASSPSGRTEAFF
V gene: TRBV10-1; D gene: TRBD2; J gene: TRBJ2-3; clone size: -; CDR3 DNA: TGCGCCAGCAGTGGGGGGATAGGGACTAGCGGGAGAGGGAATACGCAGTATTTT; CDR3 protein: CASSGGIGTSGRGNTQYF
V gene: TRBV27; D gene: -; J gene: TRBJ1-1; clone size: -; CDR3 DNA: TGTGCCAGCAGAATTGGAAGGGACAACTTGAACACTGAAGCTTTCTTT; CDR3 protein: CASRIGRDNLNTEAFF